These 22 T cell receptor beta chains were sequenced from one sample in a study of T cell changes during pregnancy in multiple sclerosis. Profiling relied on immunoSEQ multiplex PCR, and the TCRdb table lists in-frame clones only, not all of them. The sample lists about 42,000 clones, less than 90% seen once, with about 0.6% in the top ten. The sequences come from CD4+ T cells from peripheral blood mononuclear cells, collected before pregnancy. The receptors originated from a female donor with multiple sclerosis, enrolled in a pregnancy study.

The CDR3 is CAISEVGSSVSGANVLTF. DNA for the CDR3: TGTGCCATCAGTGAGGTAGGGTCTAGCGTCTCTGGGGCCAACGTCCTGACTTTC. This chain links TRBV10-3 with TRBJ2-6; weak D call: TRBD2 (6 bases). Trimming pared 2 bases from V and 0 bases from J, leaving 14 bases between. CDR1 and CDR2 from the germline V gene are ENHRY and SYGVKD. The CDR3 consists of 18 residues.

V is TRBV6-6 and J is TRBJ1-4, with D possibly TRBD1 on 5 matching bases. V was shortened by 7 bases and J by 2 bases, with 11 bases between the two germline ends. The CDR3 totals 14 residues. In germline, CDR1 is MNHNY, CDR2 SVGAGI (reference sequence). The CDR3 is CASKGADTNEKLFF. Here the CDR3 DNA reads TGTGCCAGCAAAGGGGCGGATACTAATGAAAAACTGTTTTTT.

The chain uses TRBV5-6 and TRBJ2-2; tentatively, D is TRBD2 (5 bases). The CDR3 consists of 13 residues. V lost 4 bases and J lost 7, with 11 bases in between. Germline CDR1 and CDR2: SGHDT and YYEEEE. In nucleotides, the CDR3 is TGTGCCAGCAGCCGAGGGAGTTACGGGGAGCTGTTTTTT. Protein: CASSRGSYGELFF.

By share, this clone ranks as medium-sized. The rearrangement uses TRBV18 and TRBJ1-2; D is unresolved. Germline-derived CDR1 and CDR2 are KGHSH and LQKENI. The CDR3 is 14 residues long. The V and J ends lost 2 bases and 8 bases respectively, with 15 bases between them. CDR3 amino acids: CASSPEAVPGGYTF. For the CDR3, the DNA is TGTGCCAGCTCACCAGAGGCGGTCCCGGGAGGCTACACCTTC.

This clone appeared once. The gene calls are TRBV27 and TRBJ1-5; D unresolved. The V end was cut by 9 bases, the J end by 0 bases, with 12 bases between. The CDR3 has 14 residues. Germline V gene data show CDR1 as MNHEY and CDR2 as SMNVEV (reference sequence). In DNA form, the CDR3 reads TGTGCCAGTCGGGGAGGTTATAGCAATCAGCCCCAGCATTTT. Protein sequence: CASRGGYSNQPQHF.

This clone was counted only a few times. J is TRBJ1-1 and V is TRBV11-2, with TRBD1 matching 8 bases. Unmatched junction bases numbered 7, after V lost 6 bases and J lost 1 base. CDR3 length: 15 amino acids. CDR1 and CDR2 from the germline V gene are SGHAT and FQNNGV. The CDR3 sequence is CASRIFGQGNTEAFF. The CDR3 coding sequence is TGTGCCAGCAGGATTTTTGGACAGGGGAACACTGAAGCTTTCTTT.

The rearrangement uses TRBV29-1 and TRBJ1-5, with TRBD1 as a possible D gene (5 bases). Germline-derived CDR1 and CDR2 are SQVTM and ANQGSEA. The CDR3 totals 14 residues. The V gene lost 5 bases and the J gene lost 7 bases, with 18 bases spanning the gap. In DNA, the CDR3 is TGCAGCGTTATATTCCGGGACTTAGGGCAGCCCCAGCATTTT. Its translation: CSVIFRDLGQPQHF.

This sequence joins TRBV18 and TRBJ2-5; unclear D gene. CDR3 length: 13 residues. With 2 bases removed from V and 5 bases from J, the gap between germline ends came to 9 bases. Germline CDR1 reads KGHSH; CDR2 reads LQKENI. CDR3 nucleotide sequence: TGTGCCAGCTCACCAAACCCTCGGGAGACCCAGTACTTC. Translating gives CASSPNPRETQYF.

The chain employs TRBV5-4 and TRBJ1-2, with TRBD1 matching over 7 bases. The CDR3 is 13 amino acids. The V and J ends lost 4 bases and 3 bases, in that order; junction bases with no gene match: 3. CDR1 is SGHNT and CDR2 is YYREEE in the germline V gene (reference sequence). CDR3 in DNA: TGTGCCAGCAGCCTAGGGACAGACTATGGCTACACCTTC. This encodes CASSLGTDYGYTF.

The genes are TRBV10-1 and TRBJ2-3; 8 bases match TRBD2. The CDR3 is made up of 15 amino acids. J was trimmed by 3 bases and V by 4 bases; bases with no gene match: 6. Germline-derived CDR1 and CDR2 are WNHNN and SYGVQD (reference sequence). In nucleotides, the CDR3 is TGCGCCAGCAGTGTGGCTAGCGGGTGGACAGATACGCAGTATTTT. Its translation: CASSVASGWTDTQYF.

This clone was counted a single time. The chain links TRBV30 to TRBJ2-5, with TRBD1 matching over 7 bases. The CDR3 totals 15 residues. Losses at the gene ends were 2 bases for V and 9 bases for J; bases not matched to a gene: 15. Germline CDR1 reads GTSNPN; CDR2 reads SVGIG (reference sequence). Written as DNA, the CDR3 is TGTGCCTGGAGTAGAGGGGGCATAAGAGAGGTGGCCCAGTACTTC. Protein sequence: CAWSRGGIREVAQYF.

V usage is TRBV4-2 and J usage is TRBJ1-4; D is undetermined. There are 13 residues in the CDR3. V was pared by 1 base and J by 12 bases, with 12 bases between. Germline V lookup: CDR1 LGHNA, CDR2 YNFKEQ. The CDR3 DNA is TGTGCCAGCAGCCAAGCTCCCATGGCTGAACTGTTTTTT. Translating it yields CASSQAPMAELFF.

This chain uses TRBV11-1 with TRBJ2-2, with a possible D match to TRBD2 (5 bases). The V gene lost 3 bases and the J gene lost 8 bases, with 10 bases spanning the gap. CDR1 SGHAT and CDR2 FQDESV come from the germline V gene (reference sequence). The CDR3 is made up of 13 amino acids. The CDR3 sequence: CASSFGVGGELFF. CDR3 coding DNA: TGTGCCAGCAGCTTCGGGGTAGGAGGGGAGCTGTTTTTT.

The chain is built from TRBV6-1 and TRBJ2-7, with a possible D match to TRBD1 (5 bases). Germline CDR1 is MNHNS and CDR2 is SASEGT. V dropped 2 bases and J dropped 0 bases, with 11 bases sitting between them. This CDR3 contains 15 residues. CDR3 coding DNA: TGTGCCAGCAGTGAAATGACAGTTCCCTCCTACGAGCAGTACTTC. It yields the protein CASSEMTVPSYEQYF.

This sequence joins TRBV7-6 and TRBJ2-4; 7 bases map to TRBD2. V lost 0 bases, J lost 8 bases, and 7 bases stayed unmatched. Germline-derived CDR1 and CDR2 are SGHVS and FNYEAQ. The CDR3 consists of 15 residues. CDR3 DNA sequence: TGTGCCAGCAGCTTAGCTAGCGGGCGAGGCGACATTCAGTACTTC. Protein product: CASSLASGRGDIQYF. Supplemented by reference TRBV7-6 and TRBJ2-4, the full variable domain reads GAGVSQSPRYKVTKRGQDVALRCDPISGHVSLYWYRQALGQGPEFLTYFNYEAQQDKSGLPNDRFSAERPEGSISTLTIQRTEQRDSAMYRCASSLASGRGDIQYFGAGTRLSVL.

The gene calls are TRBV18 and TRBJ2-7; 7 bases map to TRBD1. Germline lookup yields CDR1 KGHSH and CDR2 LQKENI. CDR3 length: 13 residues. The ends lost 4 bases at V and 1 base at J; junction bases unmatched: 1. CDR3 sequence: CASSRQGSYEQYF. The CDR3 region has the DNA TGTGCCAGCTCACGACAGGGATCCTACGAGCAGTACTTC.

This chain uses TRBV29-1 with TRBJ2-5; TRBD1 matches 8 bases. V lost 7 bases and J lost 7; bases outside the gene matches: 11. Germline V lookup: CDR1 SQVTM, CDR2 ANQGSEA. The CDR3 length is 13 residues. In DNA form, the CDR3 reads TGCAGCGCTGGGGTACAGGGGGAAGGGACCCAGTACTTC. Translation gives CSAGVQGEGTQYF.

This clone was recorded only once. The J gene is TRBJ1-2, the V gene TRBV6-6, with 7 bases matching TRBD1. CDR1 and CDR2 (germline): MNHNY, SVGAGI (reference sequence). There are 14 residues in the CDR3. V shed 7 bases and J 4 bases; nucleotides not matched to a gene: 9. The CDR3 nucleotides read TGTGCCAGCAAAACAGGGGAGGTTAGCTATGGCTACACCTTC. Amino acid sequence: CASKTGEVSYGYTF.

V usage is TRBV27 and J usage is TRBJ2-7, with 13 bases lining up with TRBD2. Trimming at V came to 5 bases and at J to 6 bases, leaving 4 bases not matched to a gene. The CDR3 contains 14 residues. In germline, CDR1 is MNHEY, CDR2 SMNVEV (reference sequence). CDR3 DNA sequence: TGTGCCAGCAGTGCTAGACTAGCGGGGGGCGAGCAGTACTTC. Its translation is CASSARLAGGEQYF.

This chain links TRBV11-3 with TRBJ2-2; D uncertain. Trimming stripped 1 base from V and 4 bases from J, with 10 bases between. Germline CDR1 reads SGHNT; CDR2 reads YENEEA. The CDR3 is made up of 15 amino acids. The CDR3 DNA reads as TGTGCCAGCAGCTTAGGGGCAGATTTCACCGGGGAGCTGTTTTTT. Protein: CASSLGADFTGELFF.

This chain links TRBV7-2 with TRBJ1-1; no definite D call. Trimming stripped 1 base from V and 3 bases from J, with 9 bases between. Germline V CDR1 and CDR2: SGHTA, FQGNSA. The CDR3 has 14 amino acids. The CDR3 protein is CASSLGSGDTEAFF. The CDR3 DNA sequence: TGTGCCAGCAGCTTAGGAAGCGGGGACACTGAAGCTTTCTTT.

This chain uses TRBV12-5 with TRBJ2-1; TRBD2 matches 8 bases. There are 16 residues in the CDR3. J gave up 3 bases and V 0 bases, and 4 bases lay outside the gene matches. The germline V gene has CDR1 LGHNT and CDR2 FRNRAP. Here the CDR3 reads CASGLVPGGSYNEQFF. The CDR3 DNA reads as TGTGCTAGTGGTTTGGTACCGGGAGGGAGCTACAATGAGCAGTTCTTC.